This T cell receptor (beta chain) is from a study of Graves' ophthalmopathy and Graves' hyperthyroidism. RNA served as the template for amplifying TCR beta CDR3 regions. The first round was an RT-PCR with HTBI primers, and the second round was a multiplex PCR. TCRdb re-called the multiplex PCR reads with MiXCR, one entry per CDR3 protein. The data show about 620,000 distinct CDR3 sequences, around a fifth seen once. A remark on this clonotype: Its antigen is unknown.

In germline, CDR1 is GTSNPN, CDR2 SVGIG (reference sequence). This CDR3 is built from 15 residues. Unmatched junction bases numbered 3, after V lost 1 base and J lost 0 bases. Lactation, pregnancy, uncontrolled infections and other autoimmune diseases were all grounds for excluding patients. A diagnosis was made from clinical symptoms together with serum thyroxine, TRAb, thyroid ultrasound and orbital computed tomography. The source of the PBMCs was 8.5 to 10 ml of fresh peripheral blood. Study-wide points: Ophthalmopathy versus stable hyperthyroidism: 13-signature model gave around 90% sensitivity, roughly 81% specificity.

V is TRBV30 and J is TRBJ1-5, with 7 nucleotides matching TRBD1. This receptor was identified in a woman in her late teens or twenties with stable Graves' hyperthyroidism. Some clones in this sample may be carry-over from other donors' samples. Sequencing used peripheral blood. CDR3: CAWSGGTVSNQPQHF. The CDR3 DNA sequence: TGTGCCTGGAGTGGGGGGACAGTTAGCAATCAGCCCCAGCATTTT.